This TCR beta chain was identified in a study of OX40 agonist ivuxolimab in advanced cancers. Study-level background: Every patient in dose escalation had hepatocellular carcinoma, melanoma, renal cell or head and neck cancer.

The CDR3 loop spans 15 amino acids. Looked up from germline, CDR1 is MNHNY and CDR2 is SVGAGI (reference sequence). Trimming left V 6 bases short and J 7 bases short, with 19 bases between. Produced via immunoSEQ multiplex PCR; TCRdb's table is partial and in-frame only. The top ten hold approximately 1% of the sample, which has fewer than 65,000 clones, 86% seen once. This receptor was obtained from an adult with an advanced solid tumor such as melanoma, head and neck, liver or kidney cancer. The genes are TRBV6-6 and TRBJ2-1; D gene uncertain. This material consisted of CD4+ or CD8+ T cells sorted from blood, taken in a trial of the OX40 agonist ivuxolimab. The CDR3 protein is CASSTIGNRMNEQFF. CDR3 nucleotides: TGTGCCAGCAGCACCATCGGAAACCGTATGAATGAGCAGTTCTTC.